This T cell receptor (beta chain) was recorded in a study of CD4+ T cells in melanoma. Overall study findings and caveats: Diverse differentiation states were reported for melanoma neoantigen-specific CD4+ T cells. A reported correlation linked neoantigen-specific CD4+ T cells to CD8+, macrophage and B cell function.

The assay was immunoSEQ multiplex PCR, and TCRdb's table has in-frame clones only and misses some. The sample lists about 11,000 clones, roughly two thirds occurring once. A remark on this clone: Its specificity is not known.

The germline V gene has CDR1 MNHNY and CDR2 SVGAGI (reference sequence). This CDR3 comprises 15 residues. V was cut by 6 bases and J by 4 bases, with 13 bases left in between. This receptor was identified in a human donor with melanoma. The chain is built from TRBV6-6 and TRBJ2-6; D ambiguous. Sequencing was done on a sample of cells from a culture (not recorded whether cultured in vitro). CDR3 sequence reads: CASRRMAEGANVLTF. The CDR3 DNA reads TGTGCCAGCAGAAGGATGGCGGAAGGGGCCAACGTCCTGACTTTC.